A selection of T cell receptor beta chains follows, all from one sample in a study of CD8+ T cells in alopecia areata. Measured with immunoSEQ multiplex PCR; TCRdb has only the in-frame clones, and not every one. The table lists about 140,000 clones, roughly 64% of them singletons. Sample: CD4+ T cells sorted from blood, taken at week 0. The receptors were sampled from a human donor with alopecia areata. CDR3s include the opening cysteine and the closing phenylalanine or tryptophan. A D gene is named only where the DNA matches it firmly. Not all rows give a size; the values are once, few, many and, for expanded clones, a class.

d_call j_call cdr3_length v_call clone_size cdr3_nt cdr3_aa
. TRBJ1-1 13 TRBV6-6 . TGTGCCTTGGTAGGGGCTGGGGGCACTGAAGCTTTCTTT CALVGAGGTEAFF
TRBD1 TRBJ1-5 16 TRBV15 few TGTGCCACCAGCAGAGACCTGACAGGGGCCAATCAGCCCCAGCATTTT CATSRDLTGANQPQHF
. TRBJ1-5 14 TRBV2 . TGTGCCAGCTGGGGGGGGCAGGGGAATCAGCCCCAGCATTTT CASWGGQGNQPQHF
TRBD2 TRBJ2-2 15 TRBV11-3 . TGTGCCAGCAGCTGGAGCGGGGGGGCCACCGGGGAGCTGTTTTTT CASSWSGGATGELFF
. TRBJ2-3 12 TRBV29-1 . TGCAGCGTTGAAATGGGACGGGATACGCAGTATTTT CSVEMGRDTQYF
TRBD1 TRBJ2-1 13 TRBV27 . TGTGCCAGCATGGACAGGGGGTGGGTTGAGCAGTTCTTC CASMDRGWVEQFF
. TRBJ1-4 14 TRBV18 . TGTGCCAGCTCAACCGCGGGGGGCCGGGAAAAACTGTTTTTT CASSTAGGREKLFF
. TRBJ2-2 16 TRBV5-1 . TGCGCCAGCAGCTTGGTCCTCTTGACTAGCACCGGGGAGCTGTTTTTT CASSLVLLTSTGELFF
. TRBJ1-6 14 TRBV9 . TGTGCCAGCACTCCCCAACCGAGTAATTCACCCCTCCACTTT CASTPQPSNSPLHF
. TRBJ1-2 14 TRBV29-1 . TGCAGCGTTGACGCAGGGAACCCTAACTATGGCTACACCTTC CSVDAGNPNYGYTF
. TRBJ2-7 12 TRBV5-1 . TGCGCCAGCAGCGTGGGCTCGGAGGAGCAGTACTTC CASSVGSEEQYF
. TRBJ2-1 14 TRBV7-2 . TGTGCCAGCAGACCAGGAGCGGCCTCGATTGAGCAGTTCTTC CASRPGAASIEQFF
. TRBJ2-2 12 TRBV6-6 few TGTGCCAGCTCCACCGGGCGCGGGGAGCTGTTTTTT CASSTGRGELFF
TRBD1 TRBJ1-6 16 TRBV5-1 few TGCGCCAGCAGCACCTGGACAGGGCAATCGGCTTCACCCCTCCACTTT CASSTWTGQSASPLHF
. TRBJ2-3 14 TRBV7-7 . TGTGCTAGCAGCTTGGTGGGAACCACCGATACGCAGTATTTT CASSLVGTTDTQYF
. TRBJ1-1 14 TRBV29-1 few TGCAGCGTAGTTGTCCCGGTTAAGAACACTGAAGCTTTCTTT CSVVVPVKNTEAFF
. TRBJ2-4 15 TRBV15 few TGTGCCACCAGCAGTGGCCTAGAGTTAGAAAACATTCAGTACTTC CATSSGLELENIQYF
TRBD2 TRBJ2-5 16 TRBV4-1 . TGCGCCAGCAGCCTCGGGACTAGCGGCAAGCAAGAGACCCAGTACTTC CASSLGTSGKQETQYF
. TRBJ2-3 15 TRBV7-8 . TGTGCCAGCAGCTTAGGTTTCGGGTTGGGGGATACGCAGTATTTT CASSLGFGLGDTQYF
. TRBJ1-6 15 TRBV5-4 . TGTGCCAGCAGCTTGGAAGGGGTCCTTGGTTCACCCCTCCACTTT CASSLEGVLGSPLHF
. TRBJ2-3 15 TRBV30 . TGTGCCTGGAGTGCGGACTTTACTAGCACAGATACGCAGTATTTT CAWSADFTSTDTQYF
TRBD2 TRBJ2-7 17 TRBV7-2 . TGTGCCAGCAGCCAAAGGACTAGCGGGGGGGTACCCTACGAGCAGTACTTC CASSQRTSGGVPYEQYF
TRBD1 TRBJ2-7 14 TRBV18 few TGTGCCAGCTCACCACCCGGACAGGGCGTCGAGCAGTACTTC CASSPPGQGVEQYF
TRBD1 TRBJ1-2 13 TRBV30 . TGTGCCTCCATGAACAGGGGTCTCTATGGCTACACCTTC CASMNRGLYGYTF
. TRBJ1-2 13 TRBV13 . TGTGCCAGCAGCTCTCTAAGGGGAGGCGGCTACACCTTC CASSSLRGGGYTF
TRBD1 TRBJ2-5 17 TRBV5-1 . TGCGCCAGCAGCTTGGCCGGCAGGGGGTTCGGGCAAGAGACCCAGTACTTC CASSLAGRGFGQETQYF
. TRBJ1-2 11 TRBV29-1 . TGCAGCGTCGGGGCTAACTATGGCTACACCTTC CSVGANYGYTF